The following is a T cell receptor (beta chain) sequence with its context. This specimen comes from a study of shared T cell receptors in the human thymus. Germline values: CDR1 SGHDT, CDR2 YYEEEE. This CDR3 has 16 amino acids. Trimming removed 3 bases at V and 6 bases at J, with 21 bases between. Some clones are missing from TCRdb's copy, which holds only in-frame ones; the method was immunoSEQ multiplex PCR. The sample records 550,000 to 800,000 clones, over 75% being singletons. These data were also reused for a study on human thymus T cells.

This receptor was obtained from a girl less than two years old with a congenital heart defect. Material: thymocytes. The rearrangement links TRBV5-6 to TRBJ1-2; D is perhaps TRBD1 (5 bases). The CDR3 is CASSWGGGRDFHGYTF. The CDR3 DNA sequence: TGTGCCAGCAGCTGGGGTGGTGGAAGGGACTTCCATGGCTACACCTTC.